This TCR beta chain was recorded in a study of T cell repertoires in ileal Crohn's disease. Study summary: At surgery, about 36% of patients smoked, with median disease duration 7.9 years. All patients had surgery for stricturing (about 60%) or penetrating (around 40%) disease. Broader study findings: Clonal expansions were more frequent in active smokers than non-smokers at surgery.

Each sample's TCRB immunosequencing used about 470 nanograms of biopsy DNA. Libraries were prepared by immunoSEQ multiplex PCR; TCRdb keeps only in-frame clonotypes and omits some of them. This sample has roughly 13,000 clones, with 78% found just once. The germline gives CDR1 KGHSH, CDR2 LQKENI. This CDR3 contains 16 residues. J was trimmed by 5 bases and V by 6 bases; bases with no gene match: 12. Details on this clone: The target antigen is unknown.

The sequenced material came from ileal tissue. This rearrangement joins TRBV18 to TRBJ1-1; 10 nucleotides line up with TRBD1. This sequence was found in an adult with Crohn's disease. The CDR3 sequence is CASSGTGARRGTEAFF. For the CDR3, the DNA is TGTGCCAGCTCGGGGACAGGGGCCAGGCGAGGGACTGAAGCTTTCTTT.